Listed below are T cell receptor beta chains from one sample, sequenced in a study of OX40 agonist ivuxolimab in advanced cancers. Sequenced by immunoSEQ multiplex PCR; TCRdb stores in-frame clones only, minus some. The sample lists about 16,000 clones; around nine tenths were seen once. The source was CD4+ or CD8+ T cells sorted from blood, collected in a trial of the OX40 agonist ivuxolimab. The origin of the receptors is an adult with an advanced solid tumor such as melanoma, head and neck, liver or kidney cancer. Each CDR3 is given with its conserved first and last residue. The order of the fields is V gene, CDR3 protein.

TRBV29-1,CSVPRQGDSIMNTGELFF
TRBV19,CASSIDHKGYGLGGQFF
TRBV25-1,CASSESVYSYEQYF
TRBV27,CASSHSSGTGNYNEQFF
TRBV30,CAWASTDTQYF
TRBV5-1,CASSLAARVDTQYF
TRBV13,CASSLRGITEAFF
TRBV6-6,CASSYSEWTDSYEQYF
TRBV5-4,CASSAGTSIGELFF
TRBV5-4,CASSTGLAVNTGELFF
TRBV4-3,CASSQDWISETTGVSNQPQHF
TRBV5-4,CASSLMSGNTEAFF
TRBV9,CASSVGLAGSYEQYF
TRBV11-3,CASSLDRLAGVHEQYF
TRBV29-1,CSGRTGYNEQFF
TRBV2,CASSDPGQGNTEAFF
TRBV19,CASLPMGPPNQPQHF
TRBV7-2,CASSPPGQGYEQYF
TRBV19,CASSPQTSISSYEQYF
TRBV28,CASSPSWGAGVGTQYF
TRBV4-2,CASSLAGAAYEQYF
TRBV4-3,CASSQAGAYEQYF
TRBV6-5,CASSYGTSYNEQFF
TRBV15,CATSRDGRVDTEAFF
TRBV6-5,CASSYYRVSRDEQYF
TRBV27,CASSLFGVGDTEAFF
TRBV29-1,CSIPVPSEGVYGYTF
TRBV27,CASSLSSPGTFIRSNSPLHF
TRBV21-1,CASSNPGLAKNIQYF
TRBV5-1,CASSLDLAGGVSEQYF
TRBV9,CASSVELNTEAFF
TRBV5-1,CASSLDATPGAFF
TRBV2,CASSVWTSGRDSSYNEQFF
TRBV7-9,CASSLTDRGQGDTEAFF
TRBV27,CDNVGGTSSYEQYF
TRBV10-3,CAISESPPREGQETQYF
TRBV28,CASSYGLGYTF
TRBV29-1,CSVADRGEAFF
TRBV30,CAWRAGLAGYNEQYF
TRBV9,CASSANSGPLYSPLHF
TRBV13,CASSSWDGYEQYF
TRBV4-3,CASSHVGRWANEKLFF
TRBV7-6,CASSLQGEAFF
TRBV10-1,CASSDPGLAYYNEQFF
TRBV6-5,CASSSRQGYVTEAFF
TRBV7-2,CASSPTGGYEQYF
TRBV15,CATSRALAGGPRREQYF
TRBV5-1,CASSSGSNKPETQYF
TRBV6-5,CASSYDRGLGETQYF
TRBV11-2,CASSLVEGSEQYF
TRBV5-6,CASSHIPGQGLVSYEQYF
TRBV11-2,CASSLYRGETEAFF
TRBV9,CASSLLLGGAQETQYF
TRBV15,CATSPSGTSGNLGNEQFF
TRBV27,CASSQAGTGVRGSYEQYF